This entry lists 11 T cell receptor beta chains sequenced from one sample in a study of T cells in Graves' hyperthyroidism and ophthalmopathy. Using RNA transcripts as the source, TCR beta CDR3 regions were amplified. RT-PCR in the first round (using the HTBI primer set) targeted the TCR CDR3. From the multiplex PCR reads, TCRdb called clonotypes with MiXCR, one entry per CDR3 protein. The sample lists hundreds of thousands of distinct CDR3 sequences, approximately 15% occurring once. The specimen was blood. The receptors stem from a man aged 18 to 29 with Graves' ophthalmopathy.

This clonotype was picked up many times. The chain couples TRBV7-9 to TRBJ2-7; D call uncertain. In germline, CDR1 is SEHNR, CDR2 FQNEAQ (reference sequence). Trimming pared 1 base from V and 1 base from J, leaving 14 bases between. This CDR3 has 16 residues. The CDR3 DNA follows: TGTGCCAGCAGCTTAGGCGTAGTCGCGAAGTCCTACGAGCAGTACTTC. Protein sequence: CASSLGVVAKSYEQYF.

This clonotype was seen repeatedly, ten times or more. The chain carries TRBV11-2 and TRBJ2-7; no firm D call. The CDR3 covers 16 residues. The V end lost 6 bases, the J end lost 2 bases, and 20 bases lay between the germline ends. In germline, CDR1 is SGHAT, CDR2 FQNNGV. This CDR3 is CASRGIRRRTPYEQYF. Written as DNA, the CDR3 is TGTGCCAGCAGGGGGATCCGAAGACGGACGCCCTACGAGCAGTACTTC.

The rearrangement joins TRBV12-3 or TRBV12-4 to TRBJ2-1, with 7 bases matching TRBD1. The CDR3 is 13 residues long. Losses at the gene ends were 8 bases for V and 9 bases for J; bases not matched to a gene: 10. In DNA, the CDR3 is TGTGCCAGCCGAGGCGATGGGACAGCTGAGCAGTTCTTC. This encodes CASRGDGTAEQFF.

This clonotype has at least ten counts. The genes are TRBV5-1 and TRBJ2-5; 8 nucleotides line up with TRBD1. Unmatched junction bases numbered 4, after V lost 4 bases and J lost 2 bases. Germline CDR1 and CDR2: SGHRS and YFSETQ. This CDR3 spans 14 amino acids. The CDR3 DNA sequence: TGCGCCAGCAGCAGGGGGACAGGTCAAGAGACCCAGTACTTC. Its translation is CASSRGTGQETQYF.

The rearrangement uses TRBV27 and TRBJ2-7; TRBD1 might be the D (5 bases). The germline V gene has CDR1 MNHEY and CDR2 SMNVEV (reference sequence). V shed 3 bases and J shed 5 bases, with 23 bases lying between them. CDR3 length: 17 amino acids. The CDR3 region is CASSFRHFTQGGNEQYF. The CDR3 nucleotides read TGTGCCAGCAGTTTTCGGCATTTTACGCAGGGTGGGAACGAGCAGTACTTC.

This clonotype was recorded a few times. The chain recombines TRBV6-1 with TRBJ1-4; 8 bases map to TRBD1. The trim removed 7 bases at V and 9 bases at J, leaving 10 bases unmatched. Per germline, CDR1 MNHNS and CDR2 SASEGT. CDR3 size: 14 residues. CDR3 amino acids: CASTGRTGSQKLFF. The CDR3 DNA reads TGTGCCAGCACCGGACGGACAGGGTCTCAAAAACTGTTTTTT.

The genes are TRBV3-1 and TRBJ2-6; no reliable D call. V lost 6 bases and J 0 bases, leaving 9 bases between the germline ends. The germline V gene has CDR1 LGHDT and CDR2 YNNKEL (reference sequence). The length of the CDR3 is 15 residues. The CDR3 spells CASSHSASGANVLTF. The CDR3 DNA reads TGTGCCAGCAGTCACTCAGCCTCTGGGGCCAACGTCCTGACTTTC.

This rearrangement joins TRBV18 to TRBJ1-6; 10 bases are a match to TRBD1. The CDR3 consists of 16 residues. Germline V gene sequence: CDR1 KGHSH, CDR2 LQKENI. V dropped 3 bases and J dropped 8; count of bases not matched to a gene: 7. The CDR3 DNA is TGTGCCAGCTCACCCAGGACAGGGGGGGATCATTCACCCCTCCACTTT. Residues: CASSPRTGGDHSPLHF. The entire variable domain, with the rest obtained from reference TRBV18 and TRBJ1-6, is as follows: NAGVMQNPRHLVRRRGQEARLRCSPMKGHSHVYWYRQLPEEGLKFMVYLQKENIIDESGMPKERFSAEFPKEGPSILRIQQVVRGDSAAYFCASSPRTGGDHSPLHFGNGTRLTVT.

This clonotype has a count of ten or more. The gene calls are TRBV28 and TRBJ2-1; no definite D call. V lost 3 bases and J 12 bases, leaving 12 bases between the germline ends. The CDR3 has 12 amino acids. Germline V lookup: CDR1 MDHEN, CDR2 SYDVKM. CDR3 loop: CASSFPDPLQFF. CDR3 DNA: TGTGCCAGCAGTTTCCCGGATCCATTGCAGTTCTTC.

The sample holds many counts of this clonotype. The chain joins TRBV24-1 to TRBJ1-1; weak D call: TRBD1 (6 bases). Germline loops: CDR1 KGHDR, CDR2 SFDVKD. V was pared by 4 bases and J by 0 bases, with 8 bases between. The CDR3 extends over 14 amino acids. The CDR3 DNA reads as TGTGCCACCAGTGACACAGGGTTGAACACTGAAGCTTTCTTT. Protein product: CATSDTGLNTEAFF.

This clonotype was detected only a few times. V usage is TRBV6-4 and J usage is TRBJ2-1; 9 nucleotides agree with TRBD2. Germline CDR1 reads MRHNA; CDR2 reads SNTAGT. The V and J ends lost 0 bases and 6 bases, in that order; junction bases with no gene match: 6. The CDR3 has 16 residues. The CDR3 sequence is CASSDSPGGGANEQFF. The CDR3 region has the DNA TGTGCCAGCAGTGACTCACCGGGCGGGGGGGCCAATGAGCAGTTCTTC.